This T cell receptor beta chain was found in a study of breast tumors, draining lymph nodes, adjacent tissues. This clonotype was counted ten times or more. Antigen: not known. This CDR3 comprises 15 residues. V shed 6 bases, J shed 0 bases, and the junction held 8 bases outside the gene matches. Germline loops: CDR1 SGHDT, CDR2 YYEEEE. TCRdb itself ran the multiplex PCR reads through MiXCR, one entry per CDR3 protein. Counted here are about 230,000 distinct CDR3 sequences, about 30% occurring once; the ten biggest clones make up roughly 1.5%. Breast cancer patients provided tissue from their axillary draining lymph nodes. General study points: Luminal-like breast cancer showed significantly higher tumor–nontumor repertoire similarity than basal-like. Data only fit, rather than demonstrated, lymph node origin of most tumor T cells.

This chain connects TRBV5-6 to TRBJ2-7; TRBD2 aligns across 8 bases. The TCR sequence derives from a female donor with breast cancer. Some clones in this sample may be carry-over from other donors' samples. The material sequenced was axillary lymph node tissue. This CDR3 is CASTRLATASYEQYF. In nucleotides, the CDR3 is TGTGCCAGCACCCGACTAGCGACAGCCTCCTACGAGCAGTACTTC.